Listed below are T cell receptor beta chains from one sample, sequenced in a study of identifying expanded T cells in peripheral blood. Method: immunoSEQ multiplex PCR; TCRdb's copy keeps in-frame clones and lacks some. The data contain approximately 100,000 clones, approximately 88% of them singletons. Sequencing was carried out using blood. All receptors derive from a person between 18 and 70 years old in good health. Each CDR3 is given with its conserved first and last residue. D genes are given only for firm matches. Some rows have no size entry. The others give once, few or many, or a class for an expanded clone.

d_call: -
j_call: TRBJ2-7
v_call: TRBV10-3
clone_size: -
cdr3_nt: TGTGCCATCAGTGAGGGGGTTACAAAATCCTACGAGCAGTACTTC
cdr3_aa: CAISEGVTKSYEQYF

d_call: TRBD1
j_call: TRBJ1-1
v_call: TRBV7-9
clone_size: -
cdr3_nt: TGTGCCAGCAGCTTCCAGGGGGCGAACACTGAAGCTTTCTTT
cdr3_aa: CASSFQGANTEAFF

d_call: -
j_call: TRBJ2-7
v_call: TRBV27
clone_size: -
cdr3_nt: TGTGCCAGCAGTTTACGGTGGGGGGCCACCTACGAGCAGTACTTC
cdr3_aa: CASSLRWGATYEQYF

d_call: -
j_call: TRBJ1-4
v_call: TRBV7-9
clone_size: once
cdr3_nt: TGTGCCAGCAGCTTAGTCTCCCCCCAAGGTGGTGAAAAACTGTTTTTT
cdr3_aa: CASSLVSPQGGEKLFF

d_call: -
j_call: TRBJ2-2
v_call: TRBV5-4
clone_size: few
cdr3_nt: TGTGCCAGCAGCTTGGCAGGGTCGAACACCGGGGAGCTGTTTTTT
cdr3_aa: CASSLAGSNTGELFF

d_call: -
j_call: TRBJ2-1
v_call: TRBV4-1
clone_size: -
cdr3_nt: TGCGCCAGCAGCGACCGGACCGCTACCTACAATGAGCAGTTCTTC
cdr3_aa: CASSDRTATYNEQFF

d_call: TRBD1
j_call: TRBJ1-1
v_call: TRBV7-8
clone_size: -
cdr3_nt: TGTGCCAGCAGCTTCTCTTCGACAGGGGTGAACACTGAAGCTTTCTTT
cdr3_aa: CASSFSSTGVNTEAFF

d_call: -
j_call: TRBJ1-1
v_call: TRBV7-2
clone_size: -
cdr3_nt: TGTGCCAGCAGCCTCGATCGGCGGCTGAACACTGAAGCTTTCTTT
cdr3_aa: CASSLDRRLNTEAFF

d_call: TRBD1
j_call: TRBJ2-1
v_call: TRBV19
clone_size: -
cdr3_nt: TGTGCCAGTAGTATAGTGGGGGACAGGGTTCGAGACAATGAGCAGTTCTTC
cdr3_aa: CASSIVGDRVRDNEQFF

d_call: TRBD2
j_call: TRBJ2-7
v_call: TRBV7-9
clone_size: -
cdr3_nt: TGTGCCAGCAGCGTAGGGGACTACTCGCAGGACGCGCTGGGGTTC
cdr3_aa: CASSVGDYSQDALGF

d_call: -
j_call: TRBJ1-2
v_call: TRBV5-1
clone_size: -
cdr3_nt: TGCGCCAGCAGCGGCCGGGACAAGGATGGGGGCTACACCTTC
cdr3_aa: CASSGRDKDGGYTF

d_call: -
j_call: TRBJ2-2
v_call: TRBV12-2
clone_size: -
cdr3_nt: TGTGCAAGTCGCTGGAACACCGGGGAGCTGTTTTTT
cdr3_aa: CASRWNTGELFF

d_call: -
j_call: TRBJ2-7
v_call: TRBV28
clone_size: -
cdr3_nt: TGTGCCAGCAGTTTTAAGGGCCAGGCCTACGAGCAGTACTTC
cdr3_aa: CASSFKGQAYEQYF

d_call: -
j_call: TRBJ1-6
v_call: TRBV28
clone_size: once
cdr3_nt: TGTGCCAGCAGTTTCATGACTGGTTTTCTCGATTCACCCCTCCACTTT
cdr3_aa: CASSFMTGFLDSPLHF

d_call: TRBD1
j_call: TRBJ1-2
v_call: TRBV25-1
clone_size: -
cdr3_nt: TGTGCCAGCACCGGGACAGCTCTTGGTGGCTACACCTTC
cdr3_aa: CASTGTALGGYTF

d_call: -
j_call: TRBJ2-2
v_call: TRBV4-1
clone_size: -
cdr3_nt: TGCGCCAGCAGCCAAGTCCCCCGAACGTTGGGGCGGGACACCGGGGAGCTGTTTTTT
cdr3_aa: CASSQVPRTLGRDTGELFF

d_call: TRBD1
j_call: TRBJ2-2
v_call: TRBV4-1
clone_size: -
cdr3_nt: TGCGCCAGCAGTCGGAGCCGGGACAGGTCCTTAACCGGGGAGCTGTTTTTT
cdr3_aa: CASSRSRDRSLTGELFF

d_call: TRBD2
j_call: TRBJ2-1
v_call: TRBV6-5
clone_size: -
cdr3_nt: TGTGCCACGGGGACTAGCGGGGGGGGCTACAATGAGCAGTTCTTC
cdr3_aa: CATGTSGGGYNEQFF

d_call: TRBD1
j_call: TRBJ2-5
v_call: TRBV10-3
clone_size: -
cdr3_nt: TGTGCCATCAGTGAAGACAGGGGGACCCAGTACTTC
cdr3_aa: CAISEDRGTQYF

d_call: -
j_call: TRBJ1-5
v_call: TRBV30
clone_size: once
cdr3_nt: TGTGCCTGGAGTGAGGGGTGGAATCAGCCCCAGCATTTT
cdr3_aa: CAWSEGWNQPQHF

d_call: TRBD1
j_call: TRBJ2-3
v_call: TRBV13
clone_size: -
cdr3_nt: TGTGCCAGCAGCCCGGACAGGTACGGTCCGCAGTATTTT
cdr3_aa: CASSPDRYGPQYF

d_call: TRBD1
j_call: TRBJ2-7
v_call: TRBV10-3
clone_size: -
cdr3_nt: TGTGCCACCCAGCGGTCGACAGGGATCATTGACTTC
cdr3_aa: CATQRSTGIIDF

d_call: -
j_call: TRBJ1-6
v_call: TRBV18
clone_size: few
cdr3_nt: TGTGCCAGCACCCAAGGGGCGAGCTCACCCCTCCACTTT
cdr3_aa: CASTQGASSPLHF

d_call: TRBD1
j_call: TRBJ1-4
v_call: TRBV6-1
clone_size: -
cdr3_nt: TGTGCCAGCAGAGAAGCGGGACAGCCTAATGAAAAACTGTTTTTT
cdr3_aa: CASREAGQPNEKLFF

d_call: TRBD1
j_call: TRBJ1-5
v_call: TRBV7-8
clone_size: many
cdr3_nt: TGTGCCAGCAGCTTAGTGACAGGGGATCAGCCCCAGCATTTT
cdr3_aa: CASSLVTGDQPQHF

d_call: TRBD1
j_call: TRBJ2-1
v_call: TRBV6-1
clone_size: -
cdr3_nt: TGTGCCAGCAGGCTACCGAATAACGACAGGGTTCAGTTCTTC
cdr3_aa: CASRLPNNDRVQFF

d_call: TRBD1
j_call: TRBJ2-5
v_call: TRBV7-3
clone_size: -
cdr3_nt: TGTGCCAGCAGCTTAGGCGGACAGGCAGCAGGGGAGACCCAGTACTTC
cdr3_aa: CASSLGGQAAGETQYF

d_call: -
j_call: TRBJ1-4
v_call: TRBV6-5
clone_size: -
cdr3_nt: TGTGCCAGTCTTGGGGCTGCAACTAATGAAAAACTGTTTTTT
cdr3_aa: CASLGAATNEKLFF

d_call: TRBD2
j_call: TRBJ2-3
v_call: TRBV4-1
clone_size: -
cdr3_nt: TGCGCCAGCAGCCAATCGTTCCTAGCGGGGGGGCCTGATACGCAGTATTTT
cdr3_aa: CASSQSFLAGGPDTQYF

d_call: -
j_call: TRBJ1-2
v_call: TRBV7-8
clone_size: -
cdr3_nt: TGTGCCAGCAGCTTAGGGGAGGGGAGCTATGGCTACACCTTC
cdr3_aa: CASSLGEGSYGYTF

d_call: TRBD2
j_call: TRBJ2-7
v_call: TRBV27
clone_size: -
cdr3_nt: TGTGCCAGCAGTTTGTTTGCGGGGGCCTACGAGCAGTACTTC
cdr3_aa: CASSLFAGAYEQYF

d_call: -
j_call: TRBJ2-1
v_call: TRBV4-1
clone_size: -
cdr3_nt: TGCGCCAGCAGCCAAGATATCCAGGGTCTTGGGGAGCAGTTCTTC
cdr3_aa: CASSQDIQGLGEQFF

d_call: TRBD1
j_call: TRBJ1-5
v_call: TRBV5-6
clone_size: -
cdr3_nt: TGTGCCAGCAGCCCTGGGACAGGGGCGAAGGATCAGCCCCAGCATTTT
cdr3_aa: CASSPGTGAKDQPQHF

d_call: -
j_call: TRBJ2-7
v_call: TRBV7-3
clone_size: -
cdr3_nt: TGTGCCAGCAGCCGCACCGGGCCTTCGGACGAGCAGTACTTC
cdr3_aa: CASSRTGPSDEQYF

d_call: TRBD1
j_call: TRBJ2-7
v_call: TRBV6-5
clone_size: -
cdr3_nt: TGTGCCAGCAGTTACTCGACAGGGTTCGAGCAGTACTTC
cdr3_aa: CASSYSTGFEQYF

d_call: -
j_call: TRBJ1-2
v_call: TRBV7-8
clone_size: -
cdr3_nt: TGTGCCAGCAGCTCCTCTGGTAGGGGATATGGCTACACCTTC
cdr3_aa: CASSSSGRGYGYTF

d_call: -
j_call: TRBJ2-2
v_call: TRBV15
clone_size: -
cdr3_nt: TGTGCCACCAGTCCGAACACCGGGGAGCTGTTTTTT
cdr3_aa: CATSPNTGELFF

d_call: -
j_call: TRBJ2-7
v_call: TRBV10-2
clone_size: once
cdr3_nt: TGCGCCAGCACGGGCGGGTCAAGGTGGTCCGAGCAGTACTTC
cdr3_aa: CASTGGSRWSEQYF

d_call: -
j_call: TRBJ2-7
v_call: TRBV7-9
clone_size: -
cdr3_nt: TGTGCCAGCAGCTTAGCGCCCAGGGTCGAGCAGTACTTC
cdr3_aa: CASSLAPRVEQYF

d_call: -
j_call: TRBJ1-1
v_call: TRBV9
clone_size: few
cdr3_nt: TGTGCCAGCAACCAGGGGTTGGGCAACACTGAAGCTTTCTTT
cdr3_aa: CASNQGLGNTEAFF